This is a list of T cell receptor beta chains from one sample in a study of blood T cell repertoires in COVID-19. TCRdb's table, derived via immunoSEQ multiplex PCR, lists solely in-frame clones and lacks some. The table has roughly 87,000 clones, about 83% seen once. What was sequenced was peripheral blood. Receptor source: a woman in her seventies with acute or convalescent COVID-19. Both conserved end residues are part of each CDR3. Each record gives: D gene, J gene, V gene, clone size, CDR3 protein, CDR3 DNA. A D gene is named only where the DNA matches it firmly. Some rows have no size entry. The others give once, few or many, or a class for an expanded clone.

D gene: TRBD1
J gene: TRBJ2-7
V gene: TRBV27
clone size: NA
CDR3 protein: CASSPRDRDHEQYF
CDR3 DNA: TGTGCCAGCAGTCCCCGGGACAGGGACCACGAGCAGTACTTC

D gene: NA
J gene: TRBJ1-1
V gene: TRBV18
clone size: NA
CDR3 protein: CASSPNERSEAFF
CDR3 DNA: TGTGCCAGCTCACCCAATGAGAGGTCTGAAGCTTTCTTT

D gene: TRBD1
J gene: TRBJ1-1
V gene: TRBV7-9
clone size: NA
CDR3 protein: CASSFQGVNTEAFF
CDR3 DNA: TGTGCCAGCAGCTTCCAGGGGGTGAACACTGAAGCTTTCTTT

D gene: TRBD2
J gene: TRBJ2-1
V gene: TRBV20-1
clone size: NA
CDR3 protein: CSAGASGGANEQFF
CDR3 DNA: TGCAGTGCTGGTGCTAGCGGGGGGGCGAATGAGCAGTTCTTC

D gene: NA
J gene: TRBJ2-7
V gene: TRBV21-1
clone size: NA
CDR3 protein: CASSKERSGGSYEQYF
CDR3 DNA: TGTGCCAGCAGCAAAGAAAGGTCAGGGGGATCCTACGAGCAGTACTTC

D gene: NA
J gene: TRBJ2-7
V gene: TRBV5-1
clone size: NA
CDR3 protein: CASSLGSLFYEQYF
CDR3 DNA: TGCGCCAGCAGCTTGGGATCGCTATTCTACGAGCAGTACTTC

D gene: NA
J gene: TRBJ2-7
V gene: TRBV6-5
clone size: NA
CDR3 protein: CATNIGSSFSYEQYF
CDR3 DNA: TGTGCCACCAATATCGGTTCCTCCTTCTCCTACGAGCAGTACTTC

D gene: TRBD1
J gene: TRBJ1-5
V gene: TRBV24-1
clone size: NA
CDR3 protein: CATSDSGQGSNQPQHF
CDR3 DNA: TGTGCCACCAGTGATTCGGGACAGGGTAGCAATCAGCCCCAGCATTTT

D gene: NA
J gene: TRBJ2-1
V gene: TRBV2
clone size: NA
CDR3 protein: CASTERGTGSSNEQFF
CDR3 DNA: TGTGCCAGCACCGAGAGGGGAACAGGGTCTAGTAATGAGCAGTTCTTC

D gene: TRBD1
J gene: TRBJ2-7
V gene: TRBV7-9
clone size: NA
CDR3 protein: CASSLGSGGPGEQYF
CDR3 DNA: TGTGCCAGCAGCTTAGGGTCAGGGGGTCCGGGCGAGCAGTACTTC

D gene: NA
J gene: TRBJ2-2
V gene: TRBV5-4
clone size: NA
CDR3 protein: CASSFDSYTGELFF
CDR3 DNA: TGTGCCAGCAGCTTTGACAGCTACACCGGGGAGCTGTTTTTT

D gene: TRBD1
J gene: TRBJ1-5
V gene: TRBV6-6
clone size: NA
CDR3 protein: CASSPLTPTGNQPQHF
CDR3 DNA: TGTGCCAGCAGTCCTTTAACACCGACAGGGAATCAGCCCCAGCATTTT

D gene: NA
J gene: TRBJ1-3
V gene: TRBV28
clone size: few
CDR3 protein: CASNIGSSGNTIYF
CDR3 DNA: TGTGCCAGCAACATCGGGAGCTCTGGAAACACCATATATTTT

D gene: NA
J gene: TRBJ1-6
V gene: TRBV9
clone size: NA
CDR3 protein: CASSEGMPTYSPLHF
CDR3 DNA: TGTGCCAGCAGCGAGGGGATGCCTACCTATTCACCCCTCCACTTT

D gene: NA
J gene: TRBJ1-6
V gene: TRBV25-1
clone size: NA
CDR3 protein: CASSGGSVGSPLHF
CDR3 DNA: TGTGCCAGCAGTGGAGGGAGTGTGGGTTCACCCCTCCACTTT

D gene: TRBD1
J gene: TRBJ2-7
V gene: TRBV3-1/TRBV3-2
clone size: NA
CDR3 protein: CASSQDWQGAYEQYF
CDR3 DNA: TGTGCCAGCAGCCAAGACTGGCAGGGGGCCTACGAGCAGTACTTC

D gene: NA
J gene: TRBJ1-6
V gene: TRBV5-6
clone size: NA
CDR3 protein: CASSLLMGPSTNSPLHF
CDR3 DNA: TGTGCCAGCAGCTTGTTGATGGGGCCCTCCACGAATTCACCCCTCCACTTT